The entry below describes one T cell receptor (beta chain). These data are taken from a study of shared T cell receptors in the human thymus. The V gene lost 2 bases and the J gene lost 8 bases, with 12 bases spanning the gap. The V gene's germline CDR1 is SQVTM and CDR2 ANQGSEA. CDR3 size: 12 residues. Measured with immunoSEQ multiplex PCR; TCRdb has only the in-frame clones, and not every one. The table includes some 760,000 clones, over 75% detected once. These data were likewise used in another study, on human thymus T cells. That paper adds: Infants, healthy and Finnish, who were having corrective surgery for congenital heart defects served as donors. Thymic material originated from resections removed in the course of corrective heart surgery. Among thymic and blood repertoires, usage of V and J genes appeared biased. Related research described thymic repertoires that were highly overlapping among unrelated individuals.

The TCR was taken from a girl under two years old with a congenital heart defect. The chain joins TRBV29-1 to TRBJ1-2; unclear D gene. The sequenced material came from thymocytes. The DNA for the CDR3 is TGCAGCGTTGAACAGCGATCTGAGGGCTACACCTTC. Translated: CSVEQRSEGYTF. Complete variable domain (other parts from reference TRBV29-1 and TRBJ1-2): SAVISQKPSRDICQRGTSLTIQCQVDSQVTMMFWYRQQPGQSLTLIATANQGSEATYESGFVIDKFPISRPNLTFSTLTVSNMSPEDSSIYLCSVEQRSEGYTFGSGTRLTVV.